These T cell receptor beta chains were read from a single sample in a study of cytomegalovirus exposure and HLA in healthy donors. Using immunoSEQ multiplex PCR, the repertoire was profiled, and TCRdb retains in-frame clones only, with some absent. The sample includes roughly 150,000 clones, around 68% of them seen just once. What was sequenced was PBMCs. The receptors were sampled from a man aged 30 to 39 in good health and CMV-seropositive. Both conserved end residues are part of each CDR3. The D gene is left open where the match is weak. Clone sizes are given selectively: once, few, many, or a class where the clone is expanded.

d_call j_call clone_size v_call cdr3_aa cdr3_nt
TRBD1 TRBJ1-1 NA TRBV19 CASSITPYRDRGRMTEAFF TGTGCCAGTAGTATCACTCCTTACCGGGACAGGGGGCGGATGACTGAAGCTTTCTTT
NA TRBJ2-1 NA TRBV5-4 CATWESSYNEQFF TGTGCCACCTGGGAGAGCTCCTACAATGAGCAGTTCTTC
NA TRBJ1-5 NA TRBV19 CASSILQGDQPQHF TGTGCCAGTAGTATTTTGCAGGGCGATCAGCCCCAGCATTTT
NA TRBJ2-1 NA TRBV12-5 CASGRAASYNEQFF TGTGCTAGTGGGAGAGCGGCCTCCTACAATGAGCAGTTCTTC
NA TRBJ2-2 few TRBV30 CAWSVAGQDTGELFF TGTGCCTGGAGTGTAGCGGGACAAGACACCGGGGAGCTGTTTTTT
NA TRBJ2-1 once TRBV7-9 CASSLVLTTVNNEQFF TGTGCCAGCAGCTTAGTATTGACTACCGTCAACAATGAGCAGTTCTTC
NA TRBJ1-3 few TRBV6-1 CASSLTGQGGNTIYF TGTGCCAGCAGTTTGACAGGCCAGGGGGGAAACACCATATATTTT
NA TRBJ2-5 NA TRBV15 CATSRDNSQIETQYF TGTGCCACCAGCAGAGATAATTCCCAGATTGAGACCCAGTACTTC
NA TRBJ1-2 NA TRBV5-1 CASSWRAPNNYGYTF TGCGCCAGCAGTTGGAGGGCCCCCAACAACTATGGCTACACCTTC
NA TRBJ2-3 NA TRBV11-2 CASSSTQRGTDTQYF TGTGCCAGCAGCTCGACCCAACGGGGCACAGATACGCAGTATTTT
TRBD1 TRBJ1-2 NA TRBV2 CASSREGAAYGYTF TGTGCCAGCAGCCGGGAGGGGGCAGCCTATGGCTACACCTTC
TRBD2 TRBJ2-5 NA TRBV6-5 CASDTEAGAGTQYF TGTGCCAGCGACACAGAAGCGGGGGCGGGGACCCAGTACTTC
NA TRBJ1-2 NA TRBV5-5 CASSLAGTSSGYTF TGTGCCAGCAGCTTGGCTGGGACATCGAGTGGCTACACCTTC
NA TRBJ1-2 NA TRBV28 CATIQGGPYGYTF TGTGCCACCATTCAAGGAGGGCCCTATGGCTACACCTTC